Only a few counts were recorded for the clone carrying this T cell receptor (beta chain). The entry originates in a study of blood T cell repertoires in COVID-19. On the study more broadly: Sites in the United States, Italy and Spain provided acute and convalescent COVID-19 samples.

Libraries were prepared by immunoSEQ multiplex PCR; TCRdb keeps only in-frame clonotypes and omits some of them. The repertoire has 60,000 to 70,000 clones, approximately 86% of them found once; the top ten carry 16%. The TCR was taken from a man aged 35 to 55 with COVID-19, enrolled during active disease. Sequencing was carried out using peripheral blood.

The CDR3 DNA follows: TGTGCCAGCAGTTACAGGGTTACCACCGGGGAGCTGTTTTTT. Amino acid sequence: CASSYRVTTGELFF. This sequence joins TRBV5-5 and TRBJ2-2; maybe TRBD1 (6 bases). The V end was cut by 5 bases, the J end by 4 bases, with 12 bases between. Germline V gene lookup returns CDR1 SGHKS and CDR2 YYEKEE (reference sequence). The CDR3 loop spans 14 amino acids.